The 14 T cell receptor beta chains given below trace back to one sample, sequenced in a study of a mutant IDH1 vaccine in newly diagnosed glioma. The time point was: week 35, safety follow-up. With topical imiquimod, each dose of the vaccine consisted of 300 ug of mutant IDH1 20-mer peptide. No antigens are known for them. TCRdb keeps only in-frame clones here, not all; method: immunoSEQ multiplex PCR. The profile shows some 71,000 clones, approximately 86% of them singletons. Sample: PBMCs, taken from a glioma patient whose treatment included an IDH1 peptide vaccine. Receptor source: a young man with glioma.

This clone appeared a single time. The V and J genes are TRBV28 and TRBJ2-1, with D maybe TRBD2 (6 bases). Germline V gene data show CDR1 as MDHEN and CDR2 as SYDVKM. Trimming took 6 bases from V and 6 from J, leaving 15 bases between them. The CDR3 sequence is 14 residues long. The CDR3, as DNA: TGTGCCAGCAGCTTTATAGCGGAGAGCAATGAGCAGTTCTTC. Residues: CASSFIAESNEQFF.

The chain recombines TRBV19 with TRBJ2-3; D not resolved. The CDR3 is made up of 12 amino acids. Germline CDR1 is LNHDA and CDR2 is SQIVND (reference sequence). V was pared by 6 bases and J by 1 base, with 5 bases between. CDR3: CASSQGTDTQYF. The DNA of the CDR3 is TGTGCCAGTAGCCAGGGCACAGATACGCAGTATTTT.

The chain is built from TRBV7-3 and TRBJ2-2, with D maybe TRBD1 (6 bases). Trimming left V 1 base short and J 6 bases short, with 12 bases between. Germline CDR1 and CDR2: SGHTA and FQGTGA. The length of the CDR3 is 15 residues. The CDR3 nucleotides are TGTGCCAGCAGCTTAAACCAACAGGGTTCCGGGGAGCTGTTTTTT. Its translation: CASSLNQQGSGELFF.

The J gene is TRBJ1-1, the V gene TRBV7-9; 8 nucleotides line up with TRBD1. CDR1 and CDR2 from the germline V gene are SEHNR and FQNEAQ (reference sequence). The V and J ends lost 5 bases and 6 bases, in that order; junction bases with no gene match: 14. The CDR3 consists of 16 residues. The CDR3 region has the DNA TGTGCCAGCAGCCCGGGACAGGCTTGGGTGGTCCCTGAAGCTTTCTTT. Encoded protein: CASSPGQAWVVPEAFF.

This clone showed up just once. The chain employs TRBV4-2 and TRBJ1-1; unclear D gene. The ends were cut back, 5 bases at V and 2 bases at J, with 18 bases in the middle. The germline V gene encodes CDR1 LGHNA and CDR2 YNFKEQ. The CDR3 is made up of 16 amino acids. In DNA, the CDR3 is TGTGCCAGCAGCGGAAGGGCCCCCCAAGCAAACACTGAAGCTTTCTTT. Encoded protein: CASSGRAPQANTEAFF.

The J gene is TRBJ1-2, the V gene TRBV9; 9 positions agree with TRBD1. This CDR3 has 14 amino acids. Germline-derived CDR1 and CDR2 are SGDLS and YYNGEE. Trimming cost V 3 bases and J 7 bases; bases outside gene matches: 7. The CDR3 region has the DNA TGTGCCAGCAGCGGAATGGACAGGGGTTTTGGCTACACCTTC. It yields the protein CASSGMDRGFGYTF.

The chain has TRBV4-2 and TRBJ2-5; perhaps TRBD1 as D (6 bases). With the DNA end fitting TRBJ2-7 better, the J assignment may be wrong. Germline CDR1 reads LGHNA; CDR2 reads YNFKEQ. The CDR3 length is 14 residues. CDR3 DNA sequence: TGTGCCAGCAGCCAGGGGACAAGGACCTACGAGCAGTACTTC. Its protein product is CASSQGTRTYEQYF.

The chain combines TRBV20-1 with TRBJ1-4, with D unresolved. CDR3 length: 11 amino acids. CDR1 and CDR2 from the germline V gene are DFQATT and SNEGSKA (reference sequence). V lost 6 bases and J 6 bases, leaving 8 bases between the germline ends. CDR3 protein: CSAEWDEKLFF. The CDR3 coding sequence is TGCAGTGCAGAGTGGGATGAAAAACTGTTTTTT.

This clone has only a few counts. The chain has TRBV5-5 and TRBJ2-3; D remains ambiguous. In germline, CDR1 is SGHKS, CDR2 YYEKEE (reference sequence). The V and J ends lost 2 bases and 3 bases respectively, with 1 base between them. The CDR3 has 11 residues. CDR3 sequence (DNA): TGTGCCAGCAGCTTTACAGATACGCAGTATTTT. Translation gives CASSFTDTQYF.

The rearrangement uses TRBV5-4 and TRBJ1-4; no reliable D call. The germline gives CDR1 SGHNT, CDR2 YYREEE (reference sequence). The V end was cut by 3 bases, the J end by 8 bases, with 14 bases between. The CDR3 contains 14 residues. CDR3 sequence reads: CASSSDSRGEKLFF. Here the CDR3 DNA reads TGTGCCAGCAGCTCGGACTCAAGAGGGGAAAAACTGTTTTTT. Combining the CDR3 with reference TRBV5-4 and TRBJ1-4 gives the whole variable domain ETGVTQSPTHLIKTRGQQVTLRCSSQSGHNTVSWYQQALGQGPQFIFQYYREEENGRGNFPPRFSGLQFPNYSSELNVNALELDDSALYLCASSSDSRGEKLFFGSGTQLSVL.

The chain recombines TRBV11-2 with TRBJ2-6; no definite D call. Germline lookup yields CDR1 SGHAT and CDR2 FQNNGV. The CDR3 has 15 residues. With 4 bases removed from V and 4 bases from J, the gap between germline ends came to 11 bases. The CDR3 sequence is CASSSPGSGANVLTF. The CDR3 DNA follows: TGTGCCAGCAGCTCCCCCGGTTCAGGGGCCAACGTCCTGACTTTC.

The chain is built from TRBV5-4 and TRBJ2-7; no firm D call. Germline CDR1 SGHNT, CDR2 YYREEE (reference sequence). V was shortened by 0 bases and J by 4 bases, with 2 bases between the two germline ends. The CDR3 consists of 11 residues. Written as DNA, the CDR3 is TGTGCCAGCAGCTTGGAGTACGAGCAGTACTTC. Translated, it gives CASSLEYEQYF.

This chain joins TRBV13 and TRBJ2-1; 15 bases fit TRBD2. Germline V gene data show CDR1 as PRHDT and CDR2 as FYEKMQ (reference sequence). Germline trimming cut 5 bases from V and 8 bases from J; bases unmatched to any gene: 4. The CDR3 has 15 residues. The DNA of the CDR3 is TGTGCCAGCAGCGGCGGACTAGCGGGGGGGCATGAGCAGTTCTTC. This encodes CASSGGLAGGHEQFF.

The chain recombines TRBV28 with TRBJ2-5; D unclear. The V end lost 7 bases, the J end lost 9 bases, and 12 bases lay between the germline ends. The CDR3 has 11 amino acids. CDR1 and CDR2 from the germline V gene are MDHEN and SYDVKM. CDR3 residues: CASKSRMAQYF. The CDR3 DNA is TGTGCCAGCAAGTCCAGAATGGCCCAGTACTTC. Supplemented by reference TRBV28 and TRBJ2-5, the full variable domain reads DVKVTQSSRYLVKRTGEKVFLECVQDMDHENMFWYRQDPGLGLRLIYFSYDVKMKEKGDIPEGYSVSREKKERFSLILESASTNQTSMYLCASKSRMAQYFGPGTRLLVL.